This TCR beta chain stems from a study of blood T cell repertoires in COVID-19 (dated by TCRdb to about 2020). Context from the whole study: Samples from collaborators originated in the United States, Italy and Spain and spanned both the acute and convalescent phases of COVID-19. The prospective study material was composed of cDNA or gDNA derived from T cells, B-cell-depleted T cells, or PBMCs. A de-identified subject ID, COVID-19 status, age in years and sex were almost always included in the sample metadata. The repertoires were made available in a free public database intended to serve as a resource for research on the immune response to SARS-CoV-2. Deeply sampled blood TCRbeta repertoires from subjects exposed to, actively infected with, or recovered from COVID-19 were included in the dataset. Samples were obtained from the ongoing ImmuneRACE study (first 160 participants) and from some 1,300 subjects provided by 6 global collaborators. Where available, HLA class I and class II types were obtained from metadata supplied by the sample provider rather than from assay-based typing. The study at large found these results: Clinical and demographic metadata were provided uncurated, with the amount varying by source and participant.

This clone was observed a handful of times. This clone's antigen is unknown. No base-level quality is on record; no much larger clone is a single base apart. The immunoSEQ Assay, a bias-controlled multiplex PCR, was used to amplify TCRbeta CDR3 regions from genomic DNA. The original methods were these. The number of nucleated cells in each sample was estimated by amplification of reference gene primers within the assay. To quantify the absolute abundance of each unique TCRbeta CDR3 rearrangement, sequence reads were collapsed and filtered. For each sample, productive Simpson clonality was calculated as the square root of Simpson's diversity index across productive rearrangements. TCRdb holds this immuneACCESS table with in-frame rearrangements only. Some clones are missing; in checked studies, unresolved V genes explain under half, and the rest has no known cause. V and J calls and clone size are as listed in that table; D and trimming were resolved from the DNA. The sample table shows tens of thousands of clones, and over 65% are seen once. Together, the top ten hold approximately 5.7% of the sample.

Collaborating institutions collected whole blood in K2EDTA tubes following their own protocols. Collaborator samples were shipped for TCRbeta analysis as frozen whole blood, isolated PBMCs, or DNA extracted from either sample type. From the cysteine through the phenylalanine, the CDR3 covers 17 amino acids. Only the CDR3 portion is preserved as DNA: 51 bases, with reading frame beginning at the first base. Sequences SGHAT (CDR1) and FQNNGV (CDR2) are obtained from the germline V gene. Germline trimming amounts to 5 bases on V and 6 bases on J, with 15 as the count of junction bases outside the gene matches.

This receptor was taken from a man in his fifties with active or convalescent COVID-19. Sequences were obtained from peripheral blood. The rearranged segments are TRBV11-2 and TRBJ2-3, with 9 bases matching TRBD1. The DNA sequence reads TGTGCCAGCAGCCCGATAGGGAACAGGGGGCTAATGGATACGCAGTATTTT. Translation gives CASSPIGNRGLMDTQYF.